These T cell receptor beta chains were read from a single sample in a study of blood T cell repertoires in COVID-19. Repertoires were generated with immunoSEQ multiplex PCR, while TCRdb's copy carries only in-frame clones and drops some. This table has a few hundred thousand clones, 75% to 90% appearing once. The sample consisted of peripheral blood. The receptors derive from a woman in her late teens or twenties with acute or convalescent COVID-19. Each CDR3 is given with its conserved first and last residue. The D gene is left open where the match is weak. Expanded clones are given a class, and other clones once, few, many or no size at all.

J gene | V gene | clone size | D gene | CDR3 DNA | CDR3 protein
TRBJ2-7 | TRBV28 | - | TRBD2 | TGTGCCATAACTAGCGGGAGTTACGAGCAGTACTTC | CAITSGSYEQYF
TRBJ1-4 | TRBV5-4 | - | - | TGTGCCAGCAGCTTGAATAAAGGAGGAGATGAAAAACTGTTTTTT | CASSLNKGGDEKLFF
TRBJ2-7 | TRBV2 | - | TRBD1 | TGTGCCAGTGGTCAGGGGGCGGAAGTCGACGAGCAGTACTTC | CASGQGAEVDEQYF
TRBJ2-7 | TRBV4-1 | - | - | TGCGCCAGCAGCCAGGAGGGACCGCCGATATACGAGCAGTACTTC | CASSQEGPPIYEQYF
TRBJ1-1 | TRBV4-1 | - | TRBD1 | TGCGCCAGCAGCCAAGGCCCGACAGGGAGCACTGAAGCTTTCTTT | CASSQGPTGSTEAFF
TRBJ2-1 | TRBV6-6 | - | - | TGTGCCAGCAGTTACAGGGGCGATGAGCAGTTCTTC | CASSYRGDEQFF
TRBJ1-2 | TRBV6-5 | few | - | TGTGCCAGCAGTTATTACCCTTCCGGGGACTATGGCTACACCTTC | CASSYYPSGDYGYTF
TRBJ2-5 | TRBV2 | - | TRBD2 | TGTGCCAGCAGTGGGACTAGCGGGAGTCGAAGGGGCCAAGAGACCCAGTACTTC | CASSGTSGSRRGQETQYF
TRBJ2-7 | TRBV4-1 | - | TRBD2 | TGCGCCAGCAGCCAACCATCTCGTACAGGATCGGGACTAGCCCCCTACGAGCAGTACTTC | CASSQPSRTGSGLAPYEQYF
TRBJ2-7 | TRBV12-5 | - | - | TGTGCTAGTGGTTTGGAACAGGGCTACGAGCAGTACTTC | CASGLEQGYEQYF
TRBJ2-2 | TRBV5-5 | few | - | TGTGCCAGCAGCTTGAGGTCCCAGGGAACAAAGTCCGGGGAGCTGTTTTTT | CASSLRSQGTKSGELFF
TRBJ2-1 | TRBV27 | - | - | TGTGCCAGCAGTTTTGGCCCAGCGTACCTTGACAATGAGCAGTTCTTC | CASSFGPAYLDNEQFF
TRBJ1-2 | TRBV24-1 | - | - | TGTGCCACCAGTGATTTTATCGGGGGCTACACCTTC | CATSDFIGGYTF
TRBJ1-1 | TRBV12-3/TRBV12-4 | - | - | TGTGCCAGCAGTCGGGGGGTGAACACTGAAGCTTTCTTT | CASSRGVNTEAFF
TRBJ1-1 | TRBV18 | - | - | TGTGCCAGCTCACCCTATCAGGATGCCACTGAAGCTTTCTTT | CASSPYQDATEAFF
TRBJ2-1 | TRBV28 | - | TRBD2 | TGTGCCAGCAGCTGGACGGGCTCGGGACTAGCGGTGGGAGCTGATGAGCAGTTCTTC | CASSWTGSGLAVGADEQFF
TRBJ2-5 | TRBV11-3 | - | - | TGTGCCAGCAGCTTAGAAGCGCAAGAGACCCAGTACTTC | CASSLEAQETQYF
TRBJ1-2 | TRBV3-1/TRBV3-2 | - | - | TGTGCCAGCAGCTTCCCGGGAGAGGCTCCGCGCGGTGGCTACACCTTC | CASSFPGEAPRGGYTF
TRBJ1-5 | TRBV25-1 | few | - | TGTGCCAGCAGTCCTCCAGGACAGATAAGCAATCAGCCCCAGCATTTT | CASSPPGQISNQPQHF
TRBJ1-1 | TRBV29-1 | - | - | TGCAGCGTTATGAGGATCGGGTTGACTGAAGCTTTCTTT | CSVMRIGLTEAFF
TRBJ1-1 | TRBV5-3 | - | - | TGTGCCAGAAGCTTTAACGGGAACACTGAAGCTTTCTTT | CARSFNGNTEAFF
TRBJ1-5 | TRBV27 | - | - | TGTGCCAGCAGTGCCCCGGGGGGCAATCAGCCCCAGCATTTT | CASSAPGGNQPQHF
TRBJ1-2 | TRBV5-4 | - | - | TGTGCCAGCAGCGCCGATGGGCAGGTCGGCTATGGCTACACCTTC | CASSADGQVGYGYTF
TRBJ2-7 | TRBV29-1 | once | TRBD1 | TGCAGCGTGAGGGACAGGGAAACCTACGAGCAGTACTTC | CSVRDRETYEQYF
TRBJ2-5 | TRBV7-7 | - | TRBD1 | TGTGCCAGCAGCTTACGCGGCAGGGGGATGGAGACCCAGTACTTC | CASSLRGRGMETQYF
TRBJ1-2 | TRBV28 | - | TRBD1 | TGTGCCAGCAGAGAGGACAGGGGGCGAAGCTATGGCTACACCTTC | CASREDRGRSYGYTF
TRBJ1-3 | TRBV7-2 | - | - | TGTGCCAGCAGCTTAGAGTCAGGGACTGGAAACACCATATATTTT | CASSLESGTGNTIYF
TRBJ2-7 | TRBV10-2 | - | - | TGCGCCAGCAGGGACAGAGGGCAGTACTTC | CASRDRGQYF
TRBJ2-2 | TRBV27 | - | TRBD2 | TGTGCCAGCAGTCCAGAATCGGGACTATACACCGGGGAGCTGTTTTTT | CASSPESGLYTGELFF
TRBJ2-7 | TRBV10-2 | - | TRBD1 | TGCGCCAGCAGTGAATTCGGGACAGGGTGGTCGCACGAGCAGTACTTC | CASSEFGTGWSHEQYF
TRBJ2-5 | TRBV24-1 | - | - | TGTGCCACCAGTGATTTGGGCTACCAAGAGACCCAGTACTTC | CATSDLGYQETQYF
TRBJ2-7 | TRBV11-3 | - | - | TGTGCCAGCAGCTTGAGATCCGACTCCTACGAGCAGTACTTC | CASSLRSDSYEQYF
TRBJ1-3 | TRBV4-1 | once | - | TGCGCCAGCAGCCAAGTGGCTTACTCTGGAAACACCATATATTTT | CASSQVAYSGNTIYF
TRBJ2-3 | TRBV12-3/TRBV12-4 | few | - | TGTGCCTGCAGACCCGCGGCAGATACGCAGTATTTT | CACRPAADTQYF
TRBJ2-1 | TRBV2 | few | TRBD2 | TGTGCCAGCATCCTACAACTAGCGGGATCCTACAATGAGCAGTTCTTC | CASILQLAGSYNEQFF
TRBJ2-2 | TRBV2 | once | - | TGTGCCATCCTGGGGGGGCGAAACACCGGGGAGCTGTTTTTT | CAILGGRNTGELFF
TRBJ2-2 | TRBV24-1 | - | TRBD1 | TGTGCCACCAGTGATCCCGACAGGGCGGACGGGGAGCTGTTTTTT | CATSDPDRADGELFF